What follows are 20 T cell receptor beta chains derived from one specimen sequenced in a study of T-cell reconstitution after alpha-beta-depleted transplantation in children. Unique molecular identifiers tagged the TCRbeta library. Each CDR3 protein gets one entry after TCRdb re-called the PCR reads with MiXCR. The sample lists a few hundred thousand distinct CDR3 sequences; 20% to 30% were seen once. Sequenced here: PBMCs, sampled before TCRalphabeta/CD19-depleted stem cell transplant. These receptors came from a boy under two years old with Wiskott-Aldrich syndrome, due to receive a stem cell transplant.

The rearrangement links TRBV4-1 to TRBJ1-3; possible D gene TRBD1, 6 bases. The V end lost 0 bases, the J end lost 8 bases, and 14 bases lay between the germline ends. Germline V lookup: CDR1 MGHRA, CDR2 YSYEKL. The CDR3 runs to 15 residues. CDR3 coding DNA: TGCGCCAGCAGCCAAGATCCCAGGGGCTGGGACACCATATATTTT. It translates to CASSQDPRGWDTIYF.

This clonotype was recorded a few times. The rearrangement joins TRBV5-6 to TRBJ2-5; 7 nucleotides agree with TRBD2. The CDR3 runs to 14 residues. The trim removed 0 bases at V and 14 bases at J, leaving 13 bases unmatched. Per germline, CDR1 SGHDT and CDR2 YYEEEE. CDR3 protein: CASSLDFERDVTYF. CDR3 sequence (DNA): TGTGCCAGCAGCTTGGACTTTGAGCGGGACGTCACCTACTTC.

The chain recombines TRBV5-4 with TRBJ2-1; 8 bases agree with TRBD1. The CDR3 has 16 amino acids. Germline CDR1 reads SGHNT; CDR2 reads YYREEE (reference sequence). V was pared by 1 base and J by 4 bases, with 7 bases of the junction left unmatched. This CDR3 is CASSLRKRTGYNEQFF. CDR3 bases: TGTGCCAGCAGCTTGCGCAAGCGGACAGGGTACAATGAGCAGTTCTTC.

A few counts support this clonotype. The rearrangement joins TRBV7-2 to TRBJ2-3; 9 bases fit TRBD2. The V and J ends lost 4 bases and 5 bases, in that order; junction bases with no gene match: 10. The CDR3 runs to 16 residues. Germline CDR1 and CDR2: SGHTA and FQGNSA. The CDR3 DNA reads as TGTGCCAGCAGCTGGAGGGCGGGAGGGCCGGGAGATACGCAGTATTTT. This encodes CASSWRAGGPGDTQYF.

This clonotype was recorded a few times. This chain joins TRBV10-3 and TRBJ2-1; D ambiguous. Germline assignment: CDR1 ENHRY and CDR2 SYGVKD. V gave up 5 bases and J gave up 1 base, with 9 bases separating them. The CDR3 covers 14 residues. The CDR3 nucleotides read TGTGCCATCAGTAAAAGTGGGTCCTACAATGAGCAGTTCTTC. It encodes CAISKSGSYNEQFF.

The chain links TRBV29-1 to TRBJ2-1; 11 bases map to TRBD2. The ends lost 8 bases at V and 3 bases at J; junction bases unmatched: 6. Germline CDR1 is SQVTM and CDR2 is ANQGSEA. This CDR3 has 14 residues. CDR3 nucleotides: TGCAGCTCAAAGGGACTAGCGGACTACAATGAGCAGTTCTTC. Its translation is CSSKGLADYNEQFF.

The chain recombines TRBV24-1 with TRBJ2-7, with TRBD1 matching 9 bases. Germline V gene data show CDR1 as KGHDR and CDR2 as SFDVKD. With V trimmed by 7 bases and J by 5 bases, 8 bases remained unmatched. The CDR3 extends over 14 amino acids. The DNA for the CDR3 is TGTGCCACCAGCGGTGGGGGACAGGGAAACGAGCAGTACTTC. It translates to CATSGGGQGNEQYF.

There are a few counts of this clonotype. The chain employs TRBV5-1 and TRBJ2-7, with D possibly TRBD2 on 6 matching bases. Germline CDR1 SGHRS, CDR2 YFSETQ. Trimming took off 4 bases at V and 3 bases at J, with 14 bases between the two ends. The CDR3 totals 14 residues. CDR3 DNA: TGCGCCAGCAGCGGCGGGACGGCTGACTACGAGCAGTACTTC. Its translation: CASSGGTADYEQYF. Filled out from reference TRBV5-1 and TRBJ2-7, the complete variable domain reads KAGVTQTPRYLIKTRGQQVTLSCSPISGHRSVSWYQQTPGQGLQFLFEYFSETQRNKGNFPGRFSGRQFSNSRSEMNVSTLELGDSALYLCASSGGTADYEQYFGPGTRLTVT.

The chain carries TRBV5-6 and TRBJ2-7, with 8 bases matching TRBD1. This CDR3 has 14 amino acids. CDR1 and CDR2 from the germline V gene are SGHDT and YYEEEE. The V and J ends lost 2 bases and 3 bases, in that order; junction bases with no gene match: 4. Here the CDR3 DNA reads TGTGCCAGCAGCTTCCAGGACAGGGTCTACGAGCAGTACTTC. It is translated as CASSFQDRVYEQYF.

This clonotype was counted a few times. V usage is TRBV5-1 and J usage is TRBJ2-1; 12 positions agree with TRBD2. The CDR3 contains 16 residues. Germline V gene lookup returns CDR1 SGHRS and CDR2 YFSETQ. V lost 4 bases to trimming and J lost 4 bases; unmatched junction nucleotides: 6. In DNA, the CDR3 is TGCGCCAGCAGCGGCGGACTAGCGGGGACATACAATGAGCAGTTCTTC. Protein product: CASSGGLAGTYNEQFF.

This clonotype was seen a few times. The chain combines TRBV5-1 with TRBJ2-7; possible D gene TRBD1, 6 bases. The CDR3 loop spans 15 amino acids. Germline loops: CDR1 SGHRS, CDR2 YFSETQ. The V gene lost 0 bases and the J gene lost 2 bases, with 12 bases spanning the gap. Here the CDR3 DNA reads TGCGCCAGCAGCTTGGCCGGGACACTGACCTACGAGCAGTACTTC. This translates into CASSLAGTLTYEQYF.

The chain carries TRBV25-1 and TRBJ2-7; a weak D match, TRBD1 (6 bases). Germline CDR1 reads MGHDK; CDR2 reads SYGVNS. Trimming cost V 5 bases and J 5 bases, with 25 bases left between them. This CDR3 has 17 amino acids. The CDR3 nucleotides are TGTGCCAGCAGTCAACCCAAGGACAGCCCAATGTACGACGAGCAGTACTTC. It is translated as CASSQPKDSPMYDEQYF.

The chain uses TRBV12-3 or TRBV12-4 and TRBJ2-1, with D possibly TRBD2 on 6 matching bases. V lost 6 bases to trimming and J lost 0 bases, with 12 bases between them. This CDR3 comprises 15 residues. This CDR3 is CASSRRENSYNEQFF. The CDR3 DNA reads as TGTGCCAGCAGCCGTCGGGAGAACTCCTACAATGAGCAGTTCTTC.

The chain combines TRBV5-1 with TRBJ2-2; no reliable D call. The V and J ends lost 6 bases and 1 base respectively, with 10 bases between them. There are 14 residues in the CDR3. CDR1 is SGHRS and CDR2 is YFSETQ in the germline V gene. This CDR3 is CASTQHRNTGELFF. Here the CDR3 DNA reads TGCGCCAGCACCCAACACCGGAACACCGGGGAGCTGTTTTTT.

The chain employs TRBV7-8 and TRBJ2-5; 7 nucleotides align to TRBD2. This CDR3 region has 16 residues. V gave up 5 bases and J gave up 4 bases; unmatched junction bases: 13. Germline V gene data show CDR1 as SGHVS and CDR2 as FQNEAQ. The DNA for the CDR3 is TGTGCCAGCAGCGCACGGCGCGGGAGAGGTCCAGAGACCCAGTACTTC. Amino acids: CASSARRGRGPETQYF.

This chain links TRBV20-1 with TRBJ2-1; possibly TRBD1 or TRBD2 for D (5 bases each). V lost 6 bases to trimming and J lost 9 bases, with 21 bases between them. This CDR3 has 14 residues. The V gene's germline CDR1 is DFQATT and CDR2 SNEGSKA (reference sequence). CDR3 sequence reads: CSAKLRGLVAEQFF. The DNA for the CDR3 is TGCAGTGCCAAGCTCCGGGGCCTTGTTGCTGAGCAGTTCTTC.

This chain uses TRBV5-1 with TRBJ1-2; weak D call: TRBD1 (6 bases). Looked up from germline, CDR1 is SGHRS and CDR2 is YFSETQ. The CDR3 is 16 amino acids. V was trimmed by 1 base and J by 4 bases, leaving 17 bases between them. Here the CDR3 DNA reads TGCGCCAGCAGCTTGCAACAGGGAGAGGGCTTCTATGGCTACACCTTC. Encoded protein: CASSLQQGEGFYGYTF.

The rearrangement links TRBV20-1 to TRBJ1-2; D ambiguous. Per the germline V gene, CDR1 is DFQATT and CDR2 is SNEGSKA (reference sequence). The CDR3 extends over 13 amino acids. V shed 4 bases and J shed 0 bases, with 9 bases lying between them. The CDR3: CSAINTANYGYTF. CDR3 sequence (DNA): TGCAGTGCTATTAACACAGCTAACTATGGCTACACCTTC.

This clonotype was counted between two and nine times. The chain joins TRBV5-1 to TRBJ2-6; no clear D. Germline values: CDR1 SGHRS, CDR2 YFSETQ. V was clipped by 4 bases and J by 3 bases, with 8 bases between them. This CDR3 is 14 amino acids long. Written as DNA, the CDR3 is TGCGCCAGCAGCCTATTCGGTGGGGCCAACGTCCTGACTTTC. As protein: CASSLFGGANVLTF.

This clonotype was seen a few times. The CDR3 DNA sequence: TGCAGTGCTAGAGATGGCACGACTAGTGTCACCGGGGAGCTGTTTTTT. It yields the protein CSARDGTTSVTGELFF. The chain has TRBV20-1 and TRBJ2-2; D is perhaps TRBD2 (6 bases). The germline V and J ends were trimmed by 0 bases and 4 bases, with 15 bases remaining between them. CDR1 is DFQATT and CDR2 is SNEGSKA in the germline V gene (reference sequence). The CDR3 length is 16 residues.